This TCR beta chain is from a study of T cell changes during pregnancy in multiple sclerosis. The table lists this clone with many counts. Trimming cost V 8 bases and J 5 bases; bases outside gene matches: 8. CDR1 and CDR2 (germline): LNHDA, SQIVND (reference sequence). This CDR3 region has 14 residues. Clones were read by immunoSEQ multiplex PCR, and TCRdb kept only the in-frame ones, dropping some. The sample records 35,000 to 45,000 clones, roughly 90% being singletons. The rearrangement joins TRBV19 to TRBJ1-5; the match to TRBD1 covers 8 bases. This clonotype was obtained from a female donor in good health, enrolled as a control in a pregnancy study. The sequences come from peripheral blood, collected in the second trimester of pregnancy. The CDR3, as DNA: TGTGCCAGTCACGGACAGGGAAGGGATCAGCCCCAGCATTTT. It yields the protein CASHGQGRDQPQHF. The full variable domain, its missing parts supplied by reference TRBV19 and TRBJ1-5, is DGGITQSPKYLFRKEGQNVTLSCEQNLNHDAMYWYRQDPGQGLRLIYYSQIVNDFQKGDIAEGYSVSREKKESFPLTVTSAQKNPTAFYLCASHGQGRDQPQHFGDGTRLSIL.